These 24 T cell receptor beta chains share one sample of origin, sequenced in a study of T-cell memory formation after mild COVID-19. TCRdb re-called the 5' RACE reads with MiXCR, one entry per CDR3 protein. The sample consists of some 190,000 distinct CDR3 sequences, around 18% of them appearing once. Sequencing was performed on PBMCs or a T cell subset sorted from them (not recorded which). The receptors shown here come from an adult woman who had mild COVID-19 (a few samples of this study predate the infection). Cell type and time point are not known.

The chain couples TRBV5-5 to TRBJ2-1, with D perhaps TRBD1 (6 bases). This CDR3 is built from 15 residues. V lost 0 bases, J lost 3 bases, and 10 bases lay in between. Germline-derived CDR1 and CDR2 are SGHKS and YYEKEE (reference sequence). CDR3 residues: CASSLEQGSYNEQFF. DNA of the CDR3: TGTGCCAGCAGCTTGGAGCAGGGGAGCTACAATGAGCAGTTCTTC.

This clonotype was observed a few times. V gene TRBV20-1 combines with J gene TRBJ2-1; 8 bases are shared with TRBD2. CDR3 length: 15 amino acids. Germline assignment: CDR1 DFQATT and CDR2 SNEGSKA (reference sequence). Trimming removed 5 bases from V and 3 bases from J; junction bases left unmatched: 9. For the CDR3, the DNA is TGCAGTGCTCCTAAAGCGGGAGTTAGCTACAATGAGCAGTTCTTC. This gives the protein CSAPKAGVSYNEQFF.

Judged by abundance, this clonotype is medium-sized (0.01 to 0.1%). J is TRBJ1-5 and V is TRBV9; possibly TRBD1 for D (5 bases). The CDR3 covers 15 residues. Germline loops: CDR1 SGDLS, CDR2 YYNGEE. The ends were cut back, 0 bases at V and 1 base at J, with 8 bases in the middle. CDR3 region: CASSVGGRSNQPQHF. CDR3 nucleotides: TGTGCCAGCAGCGTAGGGGGGAGAAGCAATCAGCCCCAGCATTTT.

The chain links TRBV5-5 to TRBJ1-1, with D uncertain. The V end was cut by 5 bases, the J end by 1 base, with 3 bases between. Germline V CDR1 and CDR2: SGHKS, YYEKEE (reference sequence). The CDR3 extends over 11 amino acids. The DNA of the CDR3 is TGTGCCAGCAGGTCGAACACTGAAGCTTTCTTT. It translates to CASRSNTEAFF.

This clonotype has a handful of counts. V and J are TRBV6-6 and TRBJ1-1; the D is unclear. The V end lost 0 bases, the J end lost 4 bases, and 9 bases lay between the germline ends. CDR1 and CDR2 from the germline V gene are MNHNY and SVGAGI (reference sequence). This CDR3 region has 14 residues. The CDR3: CASSYSRVGTEAFF. CDR3 coding DNA: TGTGCCAGCAGTTACTCCCGTGTTGGCACTGAAGCTTTCTTT.

In its sample, this clonotype was seen a few times. The rearrangement uses TRBV12-3 or TRBV12-4 and TRBJ2-7, with 11 bases aligning to TRBD1. J lost 6 bases, V lost 5 bases, and 9 bases had no gene match. This CDR3 contains 15 residues. CDR3 sequence: CASSRPGQGVCEQYF. As DNA, the CDR3 is TGTGCCAGCAGTCGACCGGGACAGGGGGTCTGCGAGCAGTACTTC.

V and J are TRBV5-4 and TRBJ2-3; a possible D gene is TRBD1 (6 bases). The germline V and J ends were trimmed by 4 bases and 1 base, with 13 bases remaining between them. The CDR3 runs 15 residues. CDR1 is SGHNT and CDR2 is YYREEE in the germline V gene (reference sequence). As DNA, the CDR3 is TGTGCCAGCAGCCCCCAGGGGATCGGCACAGATACGCAGTATTTT. Protein product: CASSPQGIGTDTQYF.

This clonotype was seen a few times. This rearrangement joins TRBV20-1 to TRBJ2-3, with D perhaps matching TRBD2 (6 bases). The V gene lost 8 bases and the J gene lost 2 bases, with 20 bases spanning the gap. CDR1 and CDR2 (germline): DFQATT, SNEGSKA (reference sequence). The CDR3 spans 15 residues. CDR3 in DNA: TGCAGTCTACTCAAGCGGGTACCTAACACAGATACGCAGTATTTT. This codes for CSLLKRVPNTDTQYF.

This clonotype was picked up a small number of times. The genes are TRBV5-1 and TRBJ1-5, with D maybe TRBD1 (5 bases). Trimming pared 4 bases from V and 4 bases from J, leaving 12 bases between. Germline CDR1 SGHRS, CDR2 YFSETQ. CDR3 length: 14 amino acids. CDR3 bases: TGCGCCAGCAGCCGGGACGGGGTTAATCAGCCCCAGCATTTT. The encoded protein is CASSRDGVNQPQHF.

In this sample, this clonotype turned up many times. The chain has TRBV5-5 and TRBJ2-5; 9 nucleotides match TRBD2. CDR1 is SGHKS and CDR2 is YYEKEE in the germline V gene (reference sequence). V shed 1 base and J 3 bases; nucleotides not matched to a gene: 7. The CDR3 consists of 16 residues. The CDR3, as DNA: TGTGCCAGCAGCTTGCTTACCCTAGCGGGGAAAGAGACCCAGTACTTC. Translated, it gives CASSLLTLAGKETQYF.

This chain uses TRBV7-2 with TRBJ2-7; D tentatively reads TRBD1 or TRBD2 (5 bases each). Trimming pared 8 bases from V and 4 bases from J, leaving 12 bases between. The length of the CDR3 is 12 residues. The germline V gene encodes CDR1 SGHTA and CDR2 FQGNSA. The CDR3 here is CASAGAAYEQYF. The DNA for the CDR3 is TGTGCCAGCGCCGGGGCCGCATACGAGCAGTACTTC.

The V and J genes are TRBV7-2 and TRBJ2-1, with D perhaps TRBD2 (6 bases). Germline V gives CDR1 SGHTA, CDR2 FQGNSA. The V gene lost 4 bases and the J gene lost 7 bases, with 23 bases spanning the gap. The CDR3 spans 17 residues. CDR3 DNA sequence: TGTGCCAGCAGCTCCCAAGGCAGGGACTTGGGCGGGAATGAGCAGTTCTTC. It specifies CASSSQGRDLGGNEQFF.

This clonotype was seen a handful of times. The chain is built from TRBV2 and TRBJ2-3, with 7 positions matching TRBD1. Germline CDR1 is SNHLY and CDR2 is FYNNEI. CDR3 size: 14 residues. Trimming cost V 6 bases and J 3 bases; bases outside gene matches: 6. The CDR3 region is CASRRLTGTDTQYF. In DNA form, the CDR3 reads TGTGCCAGCAGGAGACTGACAGGGACAGATACGCAGTATTTT.

This clonotype was counted only a few times. The genes are TRBV15 and TRBJ2-1; 7 nucleotides align to TRBD2. The CDR3 consists of 17 residues. Germline-derived CDR1 and CDR2 are LNHNV and YYDKDF (reference sequence). Trimming took 0 bases from V and 0 from J; bases not matched to a gene: 5. CDR3: CATSRDLGGNSYNEQFF. The CDR3, as DNA: TGTGCCACCAGCAGAGATCTGGGAGGGAACTCCTACAATGAGCAGTTCTTC.

The chain recombines TRBV12-3 or TRBV12-4 with TRBJ1-1, with D hard to call. The CDR3 consists of 12 residues. The V end lost 5 bases, the J end lost 2 bases, and 6 bases lay between the germline ends. The CDR3 DNA sequence: TGTGCCAGCAGTCCCCGTAACACTGAAGCTTTCTTT. It encodes CASSPRNTEAFF.

There are many counts of this clonotype. This CDR3 reads CASSLGSTDTQYF. The CDR3 nucleotides are TGTGCCAGCAGCTTAGGTAGCACAGATACGCAGTATTTT. V usage is TRBV7-3 and J usage is TRBJ2-3; no reliable D call. CDR3 length: 13 residues. V was trimmed by 2 bases and J by 0 bases, leaving 3 bases between them. Germline CDR1 reads SGHTA; CDR2 reads FQGTGA.

This rearrangement joins TRBV2 to TRBJ1-1; 7 bases are a match to TRBD1. The CDR3 loop spans 16 amino acids. CDR1 is SNHLY and CDR2 is FYNNEI in the germline V gene. V dropped 6 bases and J dropped 0; count of bases not matched to a gene: 10. The CDR3 nucleotides read TGTGCCAGCAGGGAGGGGGCCGGTATTGTGAACACTGAAGCTTTCTTT. Translating gives CASREGAGIVNTEAFF.

This chain uses TRBV5-1 with TRBJ2-3; D not certain. This CDR3 is 16 amino acids long. Trimming removed 0 bases at V and 3 bases at J, with 14 bases between. CDR1 is SGHRS and CDR2 is YFSETQ in the germline V gene. CDR3 residues: CASSLVRSWDTDTQYF. CDR3 nucleotide sequence: TGCGCCAGCAGCTTGGTTCGTTCGTGGGATACAGATACGCAGTATTTT.

This clonotype was seen at least ten times. This chain uses TRBV4-2 with TRBJ2-1; D assignment may be TRBD1 or TRBD2 (7 bases each). V lost 1 base to trimming and J lost 7 bases, with 17 bases between them. The CDR3 loop spans 16 amino acids. Germline loops: CDR1 LGHNA, CDR2 YNFKEQ. Written as DNA, the CDR3 is TGTGCCAGCAGCCAAGTTGGAGGGGAGGGGGCGAATGAGCAGTTCTTC. Its translation is CASSQVGGEGANEQFF.

The table lists this clonotype with many counts. The V call is TRBV5-6, the J call TRBJ2-2, with unresolved D. Germline assignment: CDR1 SGHDT and CDR2 YYEEEE. Trimming cost V 3 bases and J 4 bases, with 16 bases left between them. The CDR3 sequence is 16 residues long. The CDR3 reads CASSSYSQSGTGELFF. The CDR3, as DNA: TGTGCCAGCAGCTCTTACAGCCAATCGGGCACCGGGGAGCTGTTTTTT. Combining the CDR3 with reference TRBV5-6 and TRBJ2-2 gives the whole variable domain DAGVTQSPTHLIKTRGQQVTLRCSPKSGHDTVSWYQQALGQGPQFIFQYYEEEERQRGNFPDRFSGHQFPNYSSELNVNALLLGDSALYLCASSSYSQSGTGELFFGEGSRLTVL.

This clonotype was detected a few times. This chain joins TRBV5-5 and TRBJ1-1, with a possible D match to TRBD1 (6 bases). In germline, CDR1 is SGHKS, CDR2 YYEKEE (reference sequence). Between the trimmed V and J ends, which lost 5 bases and 1 base, there was a span of 18 bases. The CDR3 contains 16 residues. The CDR3 protein is CASSFRFPTGNTEAFF. CDR3 sequence (DNA): TGTGCCAGCAGTTTTAGATTCCCGACAGGGAACACTGAAGCTTTCTTT. Combining the CDR3 with reference TRBV5-5 and TRBJ1-1 gives the whole variable domain DAGVTQSPTHLIKTRGQQVTLRCSPISGHKSVSWYQQVLGQGPQFIFQYYEKEERGRGNFPDRFSARQFPNYSSELNVNALLLGDSALYLCASSFRFPTGNTEAFFGQGTRLTVV.

This clonotype was counted between two and nine times. The CDR3 loop is CSARSGRVDEQYF. CDR3 sequence (DNA): TGCAGTGCTAGATCCGGTAGAGTCGACGAGCAGTACTTC. This sequence joins TRBV20-1 and TRBJ2-7; D unclear. The CDR3 has 13 residues. Trimming shortened V by 2 bases and J by 5 bases, and 13 bases separated the two germline ends. Germline V gene sequence: CDR1 DFQATT, CDR2 SNEGSKA (reference sequence).

This chain uses TRBV12-5 with TRBJ2-1; D is ambiguous. Germline CDR1 reads LGHNT; CDR2 reads FRNRAP. The CDR3 is 16 residues long. V gave up 0 bases and J gave up 7 bases, with 16 bases separating them. In DNA form, the CDR3 reads TGTGCTAGTGGTTTGGTAATCGGGTCGGTACCAAATGAGCAGTTCTTC. It codes for CASGLVIGSVPNEQFF. The entire variable domain, with the rest obtained from reference TRBV12-5 and TRBJ2-1, is as follows: DARVTQTPRHKVTEMGQEVTMRCQPILGHNTVFWYRQTMMQGLELLAYFRNRAPLDDSGMPKDRFSAEMPDATLATLKIQPSEPRDSAVYFCASGLVIGSVPNEQFFGPGTRLTVL.

The rearrangement joins TRBV10-3 to TRBJ2-7; 7 nucleotides match TRBD1. CDR1 and CDR2 (germline): ENHRY, SYGVKD. This CDR3 spans 14 amino acids. V gave up 10 bases and J gave up 3 bases; unmatched junction bases: 12. The CDR3: CATQLGTEGYEQYF. The CDR3 nucleotides are TGTGCCACCCAGTTGGGGACAGAGGGCTACGAGCAGTACTTC.